This T cell receptor beta chain was sequenced during a study of CD8 T cells in Susac syndrome. Study in general: The sequenced Susac syndrome patients comprised five or six with active disease and about 8 in remission. Regarding the study as a whole: A relatively small number of individuals underwent TCR sequencing and HLA analysis.

RNA was extracted with the RNeasy kit, and a quantity of roughly 0.5 to 1 ug was reverse transcribed using random hexamers. Amplification of TCR beta CDR3 spanned 54 Vbeta and 13 Jbeta via immunoSEQ multiplex PCR. Each CDR3 protein is one row after TCRdb ran MiXCR on the immunoSEQ multiplex PCR reads. The profile shows over 100,000 distinct CDR3 sequences, around 96% of them singletons. Trimming shortened V by 5 bases and J by 2 bases, and 9 bases separated the two germline ends. The germline gives CDR1 SGHVS, CDR2 FNYEAQ. This CDR3 is 13 amino acids long. With respect to this clonotype: What it binds is unknown.

FACS was used to enrich TEMRA cells, whereas the CD8+ and CD4+ T cells were obtained by negative isolation. The sequencing sample was made of CD4+ T cells from PBMCs. The receptor was derived from a human donor with Susac syndrome. The chain links TRBV7-6 to TRBJ2-5; D is ambiguous. The CDR3 sequence: CASSGASQETQYF. As DNA, the CDR3 is TGTGCCAGCAGCGGAGCGTCACAAGAGACCCAGTACTTC.